The subject of this entry is one T cell receptor (beta chain). Its antigen is not identified. This specimen belongs to a study of T cell responses to AZD1222 COVID-19 vaccine. Germline V CDR1 and CDR2: SGDLS, YYNGEE. The ends lost 2 bases at V and 4 bases at J; junction bases unmatched: 5. The CDR3 extends over 15 amino acids. Only in-frame clones appear in the TCRdb table, and some are missing; sequencing was by immunoSEQ multiplex PCR. The repertoire holds 95,000 to 130,000 clones, with around 88% as singletons. Study observations and caveats: Spike was spanned by vaccine-associated CD4 TCRs, with dominance at 160-218 and 743-854. At baseline, just five to seven AZD1222 recipients tested seropositive.

The clonotype was recovered from an adult in good health. The source material was peripheral blood, sampled on day 0 of AZD1222 vaccination. The chain uses TRBV9 and TRBJ2-2; 7 bases match TRBD2. The CDR3 DNA reads TGTGCCAGCAGCGTGGGGGACTATCCCACCGGGGAGCTGTTTTTT. This translates into CASSVGDYPTGELFF.